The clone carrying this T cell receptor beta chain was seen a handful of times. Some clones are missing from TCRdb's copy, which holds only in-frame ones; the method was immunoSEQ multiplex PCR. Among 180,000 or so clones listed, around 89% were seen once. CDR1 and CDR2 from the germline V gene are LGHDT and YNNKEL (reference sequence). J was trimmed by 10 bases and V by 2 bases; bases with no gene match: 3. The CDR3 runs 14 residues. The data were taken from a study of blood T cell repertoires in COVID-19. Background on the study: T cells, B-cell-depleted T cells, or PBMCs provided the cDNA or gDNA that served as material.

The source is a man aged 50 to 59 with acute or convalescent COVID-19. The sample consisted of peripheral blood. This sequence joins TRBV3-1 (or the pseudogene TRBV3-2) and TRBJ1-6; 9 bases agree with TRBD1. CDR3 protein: CASSQRTGESPLHF. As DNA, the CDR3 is TGTGCCAGCAGCCAACGGACAGGGGAATCACCCCTCCACTTT.